This note documents a single T cell receptor (beta chain) sequence. What it recognizes is unknown. TCRdb called the reads again in MiXCR, with one record for every CDR3 protein. This sample has fewer than 850,000 distinct CDR3 sequences, with almost 30% found just once. The sample is drawn from a study of T cell repertoires in cytomegalovirus infection. Study background: It was recently identified HLA-C-restricted and well-studied HLA-B-restricted CMV epitopes that the study used. Indications of both CMV infection and matching HLA type were provided by public TCR beta signatures. Study observations and caveats: Summed public TCR beta family frequency identified CMV carriers bearing the relevant HLA. The ex vivo response showed dominance by HLA-C-restricted CMV-specific TCR beta clonotypes.

CDR1 and CDR2 from the germline V gene are ENHRY and SYGVKD. This CDR3 has 12 residues. Trimming took off 0 bases at V and 8 bases at J, with 5 bases between the two ends. The sequence was collected from a human donor in good health (CMV status not recorded). Some clones in this sample may be carry-over from other donors' samples. The starting material was cultured CD8+ T cells from PBMCs, obtained from culture after CMV antigen stimulation. The chain links TRBV10-3 to TRBJ1-5; D unclear. The CDR3 sequence is CAISESGEPQHF. The CDR3 DNA sequence: TGTGCCATCAGTGAGTCGGGAGAGCCCCAGCATTTT.